Sequencing of this T cell receptor (beta chain) was carried out in a study of CD8 T cells in Susac syndrome. Sequencing targeted TCR beta in T cells from blood (CD8+ and CD4+). Bulk CD8+ and CD4+ cells came from magnetic negative isolation; CD8+ TEMRA by FACS. The V segment lost 6 bases and the J segment 1 base; nucleotides outside the gene matches: 6. The CDR3 extends over 16 amino acids. Germline V gene lookup returns CDR1 MNHNS and CDR2 SASEGT. In this sample, this clonotype turned up a few times. Reverse transcription of roughly 0.5 to 1 ug RNA was carried out with random hexamers. Coverage of TCR beta CDR3 amplification by immunoSEQ multiplex PCR extended to 54 Vbeta and 13 Jbeta. TCRdb reprocessed the immunoSEQ multiplex PCR reads via MiXCR and lists one record per CDR3 protein. This table has roughly 180,000 distinct CDR3 sequences, about 95% appearing once.

The chain uses TRBV6-1 and TRBJ2-5; 12 bases fit TRBD2. The sample comprised CD4+ T cells from PBMCs. This TCR was recovered from a human donor in good health. The CDR3 is CASRHGTSGRQETQYF. Here the CDR3 DNA reads TGTGCCAGCAGACACGGGACTAGCGGGCGCCAAGAGACCCAGTACTTC.